This T cell receptor beta chain comes out of a study of response to subunit inactivated influenza vaccine. Study-level results: It was the authors' suggestion that each seasonal influenza vaccination recruits few new T cells.

From the RT-PCR reads, TCRdb called clonotypes with MiXCR, one entry per CDR3 protein. The sample shows 400,000 to 650,000 distinct CDR3 sequences, approximately 7.3% of them seen only once. The CDR3 extends over 14 amino acids. Unmatched junction bases numbered 4, after V lost 4 bases and J lost 4 bases. Germline CDR1 reads SGHRS; CDR2 reads YFSETQ. This clonotype was counted at least ten times. Its antigen is undetermined. The chain is built from TRBV5-1 and TRBJ2-1, with 8 bases identical to TRBD1. This receptor was obtained from a man aged 45 to 75 who received an inactivated influenza vaccine. This sample comprised PBMCs from blood, obtained roughly 24 months after vaccination. CDR3 in amino acids: CASSRGQEYNEQFF. CDR3 DNA: TGCGCCAGCAGCCGGGGACAGGAGTACAATGAGCAGTTCTTC. Full variable domain (missing parts from reference TRBV5-1 and TRBJ2-1): KAGVTQTPRYLIKTRGQQVTLSCSPISGHRSVSWYQQTPGQGLQFLFEYFSETQRNKGNFPGRFSGRQFSNSRSEMNVSTLELGDSALYLCASSRGQEYNEQFFGPGTRLTVL.